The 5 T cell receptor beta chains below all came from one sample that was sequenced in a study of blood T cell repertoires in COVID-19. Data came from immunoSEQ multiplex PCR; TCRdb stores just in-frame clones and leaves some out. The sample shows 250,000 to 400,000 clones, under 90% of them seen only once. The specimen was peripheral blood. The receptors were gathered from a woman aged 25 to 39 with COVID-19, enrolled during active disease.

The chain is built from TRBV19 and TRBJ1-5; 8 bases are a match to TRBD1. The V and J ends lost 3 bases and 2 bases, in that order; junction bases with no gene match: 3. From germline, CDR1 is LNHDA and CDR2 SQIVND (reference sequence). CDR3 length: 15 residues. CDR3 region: CASSIEGQGNQPQHF. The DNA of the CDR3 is TGTGCCAGTAGTATTGAGGGACAGGGCAATCAGCCCCAGCATTTT.

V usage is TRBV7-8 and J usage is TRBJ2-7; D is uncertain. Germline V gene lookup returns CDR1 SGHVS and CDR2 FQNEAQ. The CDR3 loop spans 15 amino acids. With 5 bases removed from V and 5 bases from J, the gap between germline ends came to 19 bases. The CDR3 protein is CASSVVSRIGNEQYF. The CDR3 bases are TGTGCCAGCAGCGTCGTAAGCCGCATCGGTAACGAGCAGTACTTC.

The CDR3 bases are TGTGCCTGGAGCGGACGACTAGCGGGAGTCTACAATGAGCAGTTCTTC. This sequence encodes CAWSGRLAGVYNEQFF. This chain links TRBV30 with TRBJ2-1; 12 bases are shared with TRBD2. Trimming removed 3 bases from V and 3 bases from J; junction bases left unmatched: 6. Germline V CDR1 and CDR2: GTSNPN, SVGIG (reference sequence). This CDR3 has 16 residues.

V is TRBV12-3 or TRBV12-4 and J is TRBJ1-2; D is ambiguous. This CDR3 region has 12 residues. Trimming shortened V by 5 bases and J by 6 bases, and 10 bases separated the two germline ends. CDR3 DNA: TGTGCCAGCAGTCCCCGTTCCCATGGCTACACCTTC. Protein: CASSPRSHGYTF.

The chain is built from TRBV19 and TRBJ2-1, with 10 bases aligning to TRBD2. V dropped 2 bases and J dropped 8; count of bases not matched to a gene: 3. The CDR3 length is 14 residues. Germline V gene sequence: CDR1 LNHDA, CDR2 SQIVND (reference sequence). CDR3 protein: CASSISSGSDEQFF. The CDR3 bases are TGTGCCAGTAGTATATCTAGCGGGAGTGATGAGCAGTTCTTC.